A selection of T cell receptor beta chains follows, all from one sample in a study of shared clonotypes between healthy human individuals. Profiling relied on immunoSEQ multiplex PCR, and the TCRdb table lists in-frame clones only, not all of them. Found here are about 1.5 million clones, roughly 96% of them singletons; the top ten hold 0.95% to 1.5%. The source material was naive CD4+ T cells sorted from blood. Every receptor here comes from a man aged 25-45 years in good health. The CDR3 runs from the conserved cysteine through the conserved F or W. D genes are given only for firm matches. Size values are once, few and many counts, or a class for expanded clones, and some rows have none.

>TRBD2|TRBV19|NA|TRBJ2-5
CASSIGTSGTQETQYF
TGTGCCAGTAGTATAGGGACTAGCGGGACCCAAGAGACCCAGTACTTC
>TRBD2|TRBV14|once|TRBJ2-3
CASSQEASGRLSTDTQYF
TGTGCCAGCAGCCAAGAAGCTAGCGGGAGGCTAAGCACAGATACGCAGTATTTT
>TRBD1|TRBV11-2|NA|TRBJ1-1
CASSPRQGGAEAFF
TGTGCCAGCAGCCCCCGACAGGGGGGAGCTGAAGCTTTCTTT
>NA|TRBV18|NA|TRBJ2-3
CASENRVLHTADTQYF
TGTGCCAGCGAAAACAGGGTTTTGCACACAGCAGATACGCAGTATTTT
>TRBD1|TRBV27|NA|TRBJ1-2
CASSTGGAGSYTF
TGTGCCAGCAGCACAGGGGGCGCGGGAAGCTACACCTTC
>NA|TRBV4-1|NA|TRBJ2-2
CASSQAGPDTGELFF
TGCGCCAGCAGCCAAGCAGGCCCTGACACCGGGGAGCTGTTTTTT
>NA|TRBV10-3|NA|TRBJ2-1
CAISNLGTYNEQFF
TGTGCCATCAGTAACCTAGGGACTTACAATGAGCAGTTCTTC
>NA|TRBV25-1|once|TRBJ2-5
CASSSWSQVEETQYF
TGTGCCAGCAGCTCCTGGAGTCAGGTGGAAGAGACCCAGTACTTC
>NA|TRBV5-4|NA|TRBJ2-3
CASSFAGTSTDTQYF
TGTGCCAGCAGCTTCGCAGGGACTAGCACAGATACGCAGTATTTT
>NA|TRBV5-4|NA|TRBJ2-7
CASSLFRGDEQYF
TGTGCCAGCAGCTTGTTTCGTGGGGACGAGCAGTACTTC
>NA|TRBV5-6|NA|TRBJ1-4
CASSPGSQNEKLFF
TGTGCCAGCAGCCCGGGGAGCCAAAATGAAAAACTGTTTTTT
>NA|TRBV28|NA|TRBJ1-2
CASSSGIPGYTF
TGTGCCAGCAGTTCGGGCATCCCCGGCTACACCTTC
>TRBD1|TRBV9|NA|TRBJ2-7
CASSGSGTGIIYEQYF
TGTGCCAGCAGCGGTTCCGGGACAGGGATCATCTACGAGCAGTACTTC
>NA|TRBV29-1|NA|TRBJ2-2
CSGRVLAGELFF
TGCAGCGGAAGGGTCTTGGCCGGGGAGCTGTTTTTT
>TRBD2|TRBV9|NA|TRBJ2-2
CASSVDGTSGREDTGELFF
TGTGCCAGCAGCGTAGATGGGACTAGCGGGAGGGAAGACACCGGGGAGCTGTTTTTT
>NA|TRBV4-1|NA|TRBJ1-5
CASSQGPQGQVNQPQHF
TGCGCCAGCAGCCAGGGCCCACAGGGTCAAGTCAATCAGCCCCAGCATTTT
>TRBD1|TRBV7-9|NA|TRBJ1-5
CASSSGQGANSNQPQHF
TGTGCCAGCAGCTCGGGACAGGGGGCAAATAGCAATCAGCCCCAGCATTTT
>NA|TRBV29-1|NA|TRBJ1-2
CSVRDSNYGYTF
TGCAGCGTTCGGGACTCTAACTATGGCTACACCTTC
>NA|TRBV5-1|once|TRBJ2-2
CASSPGVADDTGELFF
TGCGCCAGCAGCCCCGGAGTAGCGGACGACACCGGGGAGCTGTTTTTT
>TRBD1|TRBV19|NA|TRBJ1-2
CASSSPGTGVYGYTF
TGTGCCAGTAGTAGTCCCGGGACAGGGGTCTATGGCTACACCTTC
>NA|TRBV4-1|once|TRBJ1-1
CASSRPIGEAFF
TGCGCCAGCAGCCGTCCCATCGGTGAAGCTTTCTTT
>NA|TRBV10-3|NA|TRBJ1-5
CAISEGGGNQPQHF
TGTGCCATCAGCGAAGGGGGAGGCAATCAGCCCCAGCATTTT
>NA|TRBV6-5|NA|TRBJ2-1
CASSYAVVGGGEQFF
TGTGCCAGCAGTTACGCGGTTGTGGGGGGTGGTGAGCAGTTCTTC
>NA|TRBV10-1|NA|TRBJ1-2
CASSPEGKNYGYTF
TGCGCCAGCAGCCCAGAGGGAAAGAACTATGGCTACACCTTC
>NA|TRBV9|once|TRBJ2-6
CASSGKVVSGANVLTF
TGTGCCAGCAGCGGAAAGGTGGTCTCTGGGGCCAACGTCCTGACTTTC
>TRBD1|TRBV5-1|NA|TRBJ1-5
CASSTGDNQPQHF
TGCGCCAGCAGCACAGGGGACAATCAGCCCCAGCATTTT
>TRBD1|TRBV9|NA|TRBJ1-2
CASSVSPDRGLGYTF
TGTGCCAGCAGCGTTAGTCCGGACAGGGGGCTTGGCTACACCTTC